This entry features one TCR beta chain sequence. This clonotype was seen ten or more times. Its antigen is unknown. No much larger clone is present one base from it, and per-base qualities are unavailable. Receptor amplification or capture employed PCR. Sequencing took place on a HiSeq X Ten. High-throughput sequencing was used to characterize TCR repertoires. In-frame beta chains were kept once TCRdb had trimmed the public reads at Q25 with fastp and called clones with MiXCR. Identical CDR3 proteins give one entry, which carries the most common genes and DNA. This sample comprises roughly 20,000 distinct CDR3 sequences, around 46% of them detected only once. The top ten clonotypes cover roughly 32% of the sample. What the time point label conveys for this sample: after preoperative PTX-NDP chemotherapy. Before surgery, patients were given paclitaxel-nedaplatin as preoperative chemotherapy. These data originate in a study of esophageal squamous cell carcinoma under preoperative chemotherapy (dated by TCRdb to between 2017 and 2018). About the study as a whole: The study profiled TCR repertoires of both peripheral blood T cells and tumor-infiltrating lymphocytes. Repertoires were compared between samples taken before and after paclitaxel-nedaplatin therapy. The cohort comprised five patients with primary esophageal squamous cell carcinoma. The study assessed how paclitaxel-nedaplatin chemotherapy affected T-cell receptor repertoires in patients with esophageal squamous cell carcinoma. Study-wide conclusions, independent of this receptor: Immediate and substantial changes in clonotype frequency were induced by paclitaxel-nedaplatin therapy, and contraction rather than amplification was more likely to be observed among abundant clones. The analysis included only a handful of patients with esophageal squamous cell carcinoma, making the cohort small. A significant increase in TCR diversity was observed in peripheral T cells after chemotherapy, whereas no such increase was observed in tumor-infiltrating lymphocytes. Post-treatment tumor-infiltrating lymphocytes appeared partly derived from peripheral T cells migrating into the tumor, not solely from local clonal changes.

From cysteine to phenylalanine, the CDR3 is 18 amino acids long. Here the CDR3 DNA is all that survives: 54 bases in frame from base 1. V and J are trimmed by 3 bases and 1 base, and the gene matches miss 12 bases of the junction. The germline V gene provides CDR1 SGHTA and CDR2 FQGNSA. The receptor chain draws on TRBV7-2 and TRBJ1-1, with 9 junctional bases fitting TRBD1. This receptor was obtained from a human donor with esophageal squamous cell carcinoma. The donor label of this sample is uncertain. The specimen was obtained from a patient given preoperative chemotherapy. This receptor carries the CDR3 CASSFPGQGGVPNTEAFF. The DNA sequence reads TGTGCCAGCAGCTTCCCGGGACAGGGAGGCGTCCCGAACACTGAAGCTTTCTTT.